This T cell receptor (beta chain) was profiled in a study of T cell clones after liver transplantation. Turning to the study itself: Three of the eight recipients were HCV-positive; the rest had non-autoimmune, non-viral transplant indications.

This clone has a single count. TCRdb keeps only in-frame clones here, not all; method: immunoSEQ multiplex PCR. This sample has roughly 20,000 clones; 70% to 90% occur once, and the top ten carry around 32%. The TCR sequence derives from a human patient who received a liver transplant. Some T cells may possibly be graft donor cells. The specimen was CD8+ T cells from blood, collected around 50 months after liver transplant.

The CDR3 region is CASSLLGGVDSPLHF. CDR3 sequence (DNA): TGTGCCAGCAGTTTATTAGGAGGAGTAGATTCACCCCTCCACTTT. The chain employs TRBV28 and TRBJ1-6, with D hard to call. Germline V CDR1 and CDR2: MDHEN, SYDVKM. The CDR3 loop spans 15 amino acids. The V and J ends lost 1 base and 8 bases respectively, with 12 bases between them. Looking up the rest from reference TRBV28 and TRBJ1-6 gives the full variable domain: DVKVTQSSRYLVKRTGEKVFLECVQDMDHENMFWYRQDPGLGLRLIYFSYDVKMKEKGDIPEGYSVSREKKERFSLILESASTNQTSMYLCASSLLGGVDSPLHFGNGTRLTVT.